The subject of this entry is one TCR beta chain. Its antigen remains unknown. Treatment of the sample: oral pan-JAK inhibitor, 5-10 mg twice daily. PBMCs yielded sorted CD4+ and CD8+ T cells. This sample was included in a study of CD8+ T cells in alopecia areata. Study-level findings and limits: Sequences from scalp samples also cover resident alphabeta T cells of normal skin. Scalp clonality dropped significantly under tofacitinib, as did expanded CD8+ top-100 clones.

Following extraction, RNA underwent reverse transcription to cDNA, which served as the sequencing template. Produced via immunoSEQ multiplex PCR; TCRdb's table is partial and in-frame only. The repertoire holds a few hundred thousand clones, with roughly two fifths as singletons. V dropped 6 bases and J dropped 4; count of bases not matched to a gene: 11. This CDR3 has 14 amino acids. Germline lookup yields CDR1 SQVTM and CDR2 ANQGSEA. The rearrangement joins TRBV29-1 to TRBJ1-1; TRBD1 agrees at 7 bases. Sample: CD4+ T cells sorted from blood, taken at roughly week 30, from a patient treated with tofacitinib. The sequence came from a human donor with alopecia areata. CDR3 protein: CSVENRGRATEAFF. CDR3 nucleotides: TGCAGCGTGGAGAACAGGGGACGGGCCACTGAAGCTTTCTTT.